These 14 T cell receptor beta chains share one sample of origin, sequenced in a study of PD-L1 blockade in urothelial cancer. Time point described: pretreatment peripheral blood. TCRdb keeps only in-frame clones here, not all; method: immunoSEQ multiplex PCR. Altogether about 86,000 clones are present, approximately 87% being singletons, with the ten largest covering around 14%. The sequenced sample was PBMCs, obtained around atezolizumab (anti-PD-L1) treatment. The source is a man aged 55 to 69 with urothelial cancer.

The V and J genes are TRBV19 and TRBJ1-4; the D gene is possibly TRBD1 (6 bases). The CDR3 has 15 amino acids. CDR1 LNHDA and CDR2 SQIVND come from the germline V gene (reference sequence). V dropped 5 bases and J dropped 3 bases, with 13 bases sitting between them. The CDR3 loop is CASSLQRTANEKLFF. The CDR3 bases are TGTGCCAGTAGTCTCCAGAGGACAGCTAATGAAAAACTGTTTTTT.

The chain uses TRBV5-5 and TRBJ2-7; 7 nucleotides line up with TRBD1. Trimming took 4 bases from V and 1 from J; bases not matched to a gene: 2. This CDR3 contains 13 residues. CDR1 and CDR2 from the germline V gene are SGHKS and YYEKEE (reference sequence). The CDR3 sequence: CASSPDRSYEQYF. CDR3 DNA: TGTGCCAGCAGCCCGGACAGGTCCTACGAGCAGTACTTC. The entire variable domain, with the rest obtained from reference TRBV5-5 and TRBJ2-7, is as follows: DAGVTQSPTHLIKTRGQQVTLRCSPISGHKSVSWYQQVLGQGPQFIFQYYEKEERGRGNFPDRFSARQFPNYSSELNVNALLLGDSALYLCASSPDRSYEQYFGPGTRLTVT.

The J gene is TRBJ1-6, the V gene TRBV19, with a possible D match to TRBD1 (5 bases). V shed 3 bases and J shed 0 bases, with 9 bases lying between them. The germline CDR1 and CDR2 sequences are LNHDA and SQIVND (reference sequence). This CDR3 contains 16 residues. The CDR3 region is CASSMGGSSYNSPLHF. Here the CDR3 DNA reads TGTGCCAGTAGTATGGGGGGGAGCTCCTATAATTCACCCCTCCACTTT.

The chain joins TRBV28 to TRBJ2-5; D unresolved. The germline gives CDR1 MDHEN, CDR2 SYDVKM. Between the trimmed V and J ends, which lost 6 bases and 1 base, there was a span of 12 bases. The CDR3 spans 14 residues. The CDR3 is CASRAGGSQETQYF. DNA of the CDR3: TGTGCCAGCAGGGCCGGCGGAAGCCAAGAGACCCAGTACTTC.

This clone was observed a handful of times. The V gene is TRBV29-1, the J gene TRBJ1-2; unclear D gene. Germline values: CDR1 SQVTM, CDR2 ANQGSEA. With 8 bases removed from V and 3 bases from J, the gap between germline ends came to 16 bases. This CDR3 is 13 amino acids long. The CDR3 nucleotides read TGCAGCTTCTGGGCAGCTCATTACTATGGCTACACCTTC. Translated: CSFWAAHYYGYTF.

This clone has just one count. This chain joins TRBV10-3 and TRBJ1-5; TRBD1 might be the D (5 bases). This CDR3 is built from 18 residues. Trimming left V 0 bases short and J 2 bases short, with 17 bases between. The germline V gene has CDR1 ENHRY and CDR2 SYGVKD. The CDR3 coding sequence is TGTGCCATCAGTGAGTCGGGTTCCCAGGGTGTACGCAATCAGCCCCAGCATTTT. Protein sequence: CAISESGSQGVRNQPQHF.

The rearrangement links TRBV11-3 to TRBJ2-3; D gene uncertain. CDR3 length equals 14 residues. The V and J ends lost 8 bases and 2 bases respectively, with 14 bases between them. The germline V gene has CDR1 SGHNT and CDR2 YENEEA. The CDR3 spells CASRQQPSTDTQYF. In DNA form, the CDR3 reads TGTGCCAGCCGCCAACAACCATCCACAGATACGCAGTATTTT.

J is TRBJ2-3 and V is TRBV28; possibly TRBD2 for D (5 bases). Trimming cost V 5 bases and J 0 bases, with 12 bases left between them. The CDR3 consists of 15 residues. Germline V gene data show CDR1 as MDHEN and CDR2 as SYDVKM. CDR3 residues: CASSRPGMSTDTQYF. In DNA, the CDR3 is TGTGCCAGCAGTAGACCCGGGATGAGCACAGATACGCAGTATTTT. The whole variable domain, remainder taken from reference TRBV28 and TRBJ2-3, is DVKVTQSSRYLVKRTGEKVFLECVQDMDHENMFWYRQDPGLGLRLIYFSYDVKMKEKGDIPEGYSVSREKKERFSLILESASTNQTSMYLCASSRPGMSTDTQYFGPGTRLTVL.

The chain uses TRBV19 and TRBJ2-1; tentative D call: TRBD1 (6 bases). The germline V and J ends were trimmed by 7 bases and 0 bases, with 16 bases remaining between them. CDR1 and CDR2 from the germline V gene are LNHDA and SQIVND (reference sequence). The CDR3 contains 16 residues. CDR3 protein: CASTQRTGFSYNEQFF. CDR3 nucleotides: TGTGCCAGTACCCAAAGAACAGGGTTCTCCTACAATGAGCAGTTCTTC.

J is TRBJ2-6 and V is TRBV5-1; possible D gene TRBD2, 6 bases. V dropped 4 bases and J dropped 0 bases, with 20 bases sitting between them. The CDR3 spans 19 residues. Germline CDR1 reads SGHRS; CDR2 reads YFSETQ. The CDR3 DNA reads TGCGCCAGCAGCCACCGCCCGACGGGGGTTAGCTCTGGGGCCAACGTCCTGACTTTC. Amino acid sequence: CASSHRPTGVSSGANVLTF. The entire variable domain, with the rest obtained from reference TRBV5-1 and TRBJ2-6, is as follows: KAGVTQTPRYLIKTRGQQVTLSCSPISGHRSVSWYQQTPGQGLQFLFEYFSETQRNKGNFPGRFSGRQFSNSRSEMNVSTLELGDSALYLCASSHRPTGVSSGANVLTFGAGSRLTVL.

The chain couples TRBV25-1 to TRBJ2-1, with 8 bases identical to TRBD1. The junction had 3 bases not matched to a gene; V was cut back by 5 bases and J by 3 bases. Germline V gene lookup returns CDR1 MGHDK and CDR2 SYGVNS. CDR3 length equals 14 residues. The CDR3 DNA is TGTGCCAGCAGTATGGACAGGGTCTACAATGAGCAGTTCTTC. It translates to CASSMDRVYNEQFF. Looking up the rest from reference TRBV25-1 and TRBJ2-1 gives the full variable domain: EADIYQTPRYLVIGTGKKITLECSQTMGHDKMYWYQQDPGMELHLIHYSYGVNSTEKGDLSSESTVSRIRTEHFPLTLESARPSHTSQYLCASSMDRVYNEQFFGPGTRLTVL.

This chain links TRBV19 with TRBJ1-1, with D possibly TRBD1 on 5 matching bases. CDR1 and CDR2 from the germline V gene are LNHDA and SQIVND (reference sequence). The CDR3 covers 16 residues. Between the trimmed V and J ends, which lost 3 bases and 3 bases, there was a span of 17 bases. CDR3 region: CASSIQGSSRHTEAFF. The CDR3 region has the DNA TGTGCCAGTAGTATTCAGGGAAGCAGTAGGCACACTGAAGCTTTCTTT.

This clone was recorded once. The V call is TRBV7-9, the J call TRBJ2-7, with 7 bases fitting TRBD1. The CDR3 spans 14 residues. The V and J ends lost 2 bases and 2 bases, in that order; junction bases with no gene match: 3. Germline V gene data show CDR1 as SEHNR and CDR2 as FQNEAQ (reference sequence). In DNA, the CDR3 is TGTGCCAGCAGCTTACGACAGGGCCCCTACGAGCAGTACTTC. It is translated as CASSLRQGPYEQYF.

This sequence joins TRBV5-1 and TRBJ2-7; D possibly corresponds to TRBD2 (6 bases). CDR1 SGHRS and CDR2 YFSETQ come from the germline V gene. The V end was cut by 0 bases, the J end by 3 bases, with 13 bases between. This CDR3 comprises 15 residues. The DNA of the CDR3 is TGCGCCAGCAGCTTGGCCGGAGGGACTCGCTACGAGCAGTACTTC. Protein product: CASSLAGGTRYEQYF.